This passage covers 22 T cell receptor beta chains from one sample sequenced in a study of blood T cell repertoires in COVID-19. Measured with immunoSEQ multiplex PCR; TCRdb has only the in-frame clones, and not every one. This sample has tens of thousands of clones; approximately 74% occur once, and the top ten carry about 6.5%. Sequenced material: peripheral blood. Receptors originate from a man in his fifties or sixties with COVID-19, enrolled during active disease.

The table lists this clone with a few counts. For the CDR3, the DNA is TGTGCCAGCAGCGTTTCTAGCACAGGGGATGCCGGGGAGCTGTTTTTT. This encodes CASSVSSTGDAGELFF. The chain carries TRBV9 and TRBJ2-2; TRBD1 agrees at 7 bases. CDR1 is SGDLS, CDR2 YYNGEE, per germline. With 2 bases clipped from V and 6 bases from J, the junction kept 10 bases outside the gene matches. The CDR3 covers 16 residues.

This clone has a handful of counts. The chain has TRBV11-3 and TRBJ2-7, with TRBD1 matching 8 bases. Germline CDR1 and CDR2: SGHNT and YENEEA. V lost 4 bases, J lost 7 bases, and 9 bases stayed unmatched. This CDR3 contains 14 residues. The CDR3 sequence is CASSSRTGSGEQYF. CDR3 nucleotide sequence: TGTGCCAGCAGCTCCAGGACAGGGTCGGGGGAGCAGTACTTC. Looking up the rest from reference TRBV11-3 and TRBJ2-7 gives the full variable domain: EAGVVQSPRYKIIEKKQPVAFWCNPISGHNTLYWYLQNLGQGPELLIRYENEEAVDDSQLPKDRFSAERLKGVDSTLKIQPAELGDSAVYLCASSSRTGSGEQYFGPGTRLTVT.

V is TRBV28 and J is TRBJ1-2; no definite D call. The germline CDR1 and CDR2 sequences are MDHEN and SYDVKM. The CDR3 is made up of 13 amino acids. Trimming left V 5 bases short and J 5 bases short, with 12 bases between. The CDR3 nucleotides read TGTGCCAGCAGTATCCCCCCGGGTTATGGCTACACCTTC. Its protein is CASSIPPGYGYTF.

This clone was detected only a few times. The CDR3 bases are TGTGCCAGCAGCGTAGGGGCCCTCAATGAGCAGTTCTTC. Encoded protein: CASSVGALNEQFF. This rearrangement joins TRBV9 to TRBJ2-1; D is uncertain. The V gene's germline CDR1 is SGDLS and CDR2 YYNGEE. V was trimmed by 0 bases and J by 6 bases, leaving 7 bases between them. This CDR3 spans 13 amino acids.

V gene TRBV21-1 combines with J gene TRBJ1-1; TRBD1 is taken as the D call from the table, unchecked against the DNA. TRBV21-1 constitutes a pseudogene. The CDR3 covers 15 residues. This CDR3 reads CASSKVKGKGTEAFF. CDR3 DNA: TGTGCCAGCAGCAAAGTGAAGGGGAAGGGCACTGAAGCTTTCTTT.

The chain couples TRBV11-2 to TRBJ1-2; TRBD1 matches 7 bases. Germline CDR1 and CDR2: SGHAT and FQNNGV. The CDR3 extends over 13 amino acids. With V trimmed by 2 bases and J by 3 bases, 0 bases remained unmatched. CDR3 sequence reads: CASSLQGDYGYTF. As DNA, the CDR3 is TGTGCCAGCAGCTTACAGGGGGACTATGGCTACACCTTC.

The V and J genes are TRBV5-5 and TRBJ1-1; TRBD1 matches at 9 bases. Per germline, CDR1 SGHKS and CDR2 YYEKEE (reference sequence). V lost 2 bases to trimming and J lost 4 bases; unmatched junction nucleotides: 9. The CDR3 runs 16 residues. The DNA of the CDR3 is TGTGCCAGCAGCTTAGGCCGGGACAGGGTCAGCACTGAAGCTTTCTTT. Amino acid sequence: CASSLGRDRVSTEAFF. Filled out from reference TRBV5-5 and TRBJ1-1, the complete variable domain reads DAGVTQSPTHLIKTRGQQVTLRCSPISGHKSVSWYQQVLGQGPQFIFQYYEKEERGRGNFPDRFSARQFPNYSSELNVNALLLGDSALYLCASSLGRDRVSTEAFFGQGTRLTVV.

The chain has TRBV28 and TRBJ2-5; D not resolved. V was trimmed by 6 bases and J by 5 bases, leaving 13 bases between them. CDR1 and CDR2 (germline): MDHEN, SYDVKM. The CDR3 has 13 amino acids. CDR3: CASRQTTSETQYF. CDR3 nucleotides: TGTGCCAGCAGACAGACCACCTCCGAGACCCAGTACTTC.

CDR3 DNA: TGTGCCAGTAGTATAGTCCGGGATATGGGAGAAAAACTGTTTTTT. Its translation: CASSIVRDMGEKLFF. The chain is built from TRBV19 and TRBJ1-4; D is undetermined. This CDR3 region has 15 residues. Trimming left V 1 base short and J 8 bases short, with 14 bases between. The germline V gene encodes CDR1 LNHDA and CDR2 SQIVND (reference sequence).

This chain links TRBV7-8 with TRBJ2-3, with D possibly matching TRBD1 (6 bases). The CDR3 consists of 16 residues. V was trimmed by 5 bases and J by 1 base, leaving 16 bases between them. Germline V gives CDR1 SGHVS, CDR2 FQNEAQ. For the CDR3, the DNA is TGTGCCAGCAGCCCCCAGGGGACCGCGGGCACAGATACGCAGTATTTT. The encoded protein is CASSPQGTAGTDTQYF.

The chain combines TRBV28 with TRBJ1-2; 8 nucleotides agree with TRBD1. Germline V gives CDR1 MDHEN, CDR2 SYDVKM. After removal of 3 bases from V and 4 bases from J, the junction contained 13 bases not matched to a gene. There are 17 residues in the CDR3. The CDR3 region is CASSLGTGTFLPYGYTF. Here the CDR3 DNA reads TGTGCCAGCAGTTTGGGGACAGGAACTTTCCTACCCTATGGCTACACCTTC.

The V call is TRBV7-2, the J call TRBJ2-7, with TRBD2 identical over 9 bases. Germline V gives CDR1 SGHTA, CDR2 FQGNSA. V gave up 0 bases and J gave up 3 bases; unmatched junction bases: 6. The CDR3 covers 16 residues. The CDR3 is CASSLAASGVIYEQYF. The DNA for the CDR3 is TGTGCCAGCAGCTTAGCAGCTAGCGGGGTTATCTACGAGCAGTACTTC.

The chain links TRBV30 to TRBJ2-7; tentative D call: TRBD1 (6 bases). V lost 5 bases, J lost 2 bases, and 10 bases lay in between. The germline V gene encodes CDR1 GTSNPN and CDR2 SVGIG (reference sequence). The CDR3 is made up of 12 amino acids. CDR3 residues: CAWEDSTYEQYF. CDR3 in DNA: TGTGCCTGGGAGGACAGCACCTACGAGCAGTACTTC.

The chain has TRBV7-9 and TRBJ1-2; D ambiguous. In germline, CDR1 is SEHNR, CDR2 FQNEAQ (reference sequence). The CDR3 runs 12 residues. V was cut by 5 bases and J by 3 bases, with 7 bases left in between. The CDR3: CASSMPDYGYTF. The DNA of the CDR3 is TGTGCCAGCAGCATGCCAGACTATGGCTACACCTTC.

This clone occurred a few times. The chain carries TRBV19 and TRBJ1-6; TRBD1 agrees at 7 bases. The CDR3 length is 15 residues. Losses at the gene ends were 3 bases for V and 7 bases for J; bases not matched to a gene: 6. In germline, CDR1 is LNHDA, CDR2 SQIVND (reference sequence). The CDR3 bases are TGTGCCAGTAGTATGGCAGGGGACAGCAATTCACCCCTCCACTTT. The encoded protein is CASSMAGDSNSPLHF. Full variable domain (remainder filled in from reference TRBV19 and TRBJ1-6): DGGITQSPKYLFRKEGQNVTLSCEQNLNHDAMYWYRQDPGQGLRLIYYSQIVNDFQKGDIAEGYSVSREKKESFPLTVTSAQKNPTAFYLCASSMAGDSNSPLHFGNGTRLTVT.

The rearrangement joins TRBV30 to TRBJ1-4, with D uncertain. The V end was cut by 2 bases, the J end by 2 bases, with 12 bases between. The CDR3 length is 15 residues. The V gene's germline CDR1 is GTSNPN and CDR2 SVGIG (reference sequence). In DNA form, the CDR3 reads TGTGCCTGGAGTCCCCCCGTGGGCACTAATGAAAAACTGTTTTTT. Translated, it gives CAWSPPVGTNEKLFF.

This clone has more than one count but fewer than ten. V is TRBV6-5 and J is TRBJ2-7, with 11 bases lining up with TRBD2. Unmatched junction bases numbered 2, after V lost 6 bases and J lost 4 bases. Germline assignment: CDR1 MNHEY and CDR2 SVGAGI. This CDR3 spans 13 amino acids. This chain's CDR3 is CASSIAGGYEQYF. The DNA for the CDR3 is TGTGCCAGCAGCATAGCGGGGGGGTACGAGCAGTACTTC.

The chain carries TRBV18 and TRBJ2-3; D not certain. The CDR3 runs 11 residues. Trimming left V 6 bases short and J 6 bases short, with 7 bases between. In germline, CDR1 is KGHSH, CDR2 LQKENI. CDR3 sequence: CASSRLDTQYF. In nucleotides, the CDR3 is TGTGCCAGCTCCCGACTCGATACGCAGTATTTT. Drawing the rest from reference TRBV18 and TRBJ2-3, the complete variable domain is NAGVMQNPRHLVRRRGQEARLRCSPMKGHSHVYWYRQLPEEGLKFMVYLQKENIIDESGMPKERFSAEFPKEGPSILRIQQVVRGDSAAYFCASSRLDTQYFGPGTRLTVL.

This chain links TRBV5-1 with TRBJ2-7; D call uncertain. Germline CDR1 and CDR2: SGHRS and YFSETQ. V lost 0 bases, J lost 5 bases, and 9 bases lay in between. This CDR3 is 13 amino acids long. CDR3 DNA: TGCGCCAGCAGCTTGGGGGCGTTAGACGAGCAGTACTTC. It yields the protein CASSLGALDEQYF.

The chain is built from TRBV6-5 and TRBJ1-4; TRBD1 matches 7 bases. The germline V gene has CDR1 MNHEY and CDR2 SVGAGI. Losses at the gene ends were 9 bases for V and 0 bases for J; bases not matched to a gene: 4. The CDR3 sequence is 14 residues long. This CDR3 reads CASYRGTTNEKLFF. The CDR3 DNA sequence: TGTGCCAGTTACAGGGGCACAACTAATGAAAAACTGTTTTTT.

This clone came up a few times. This chain links TRBV10-2 with TRBJ2-3, with 7 bases aligning to TRBD1. From germline, CDR1 is WSHSY and CDR2 SAAADI. This CDR3 region has 19 residues. Trimming removed 2 bases from V and 0 bases from J; junction bases left unmatched: 14. The CDR3 DNA sequence: TGCGCCAGCAGTGAGAACAGGGGACGATATCGGACTAGCACAGATACGCAGTATTTT. Protein sequence: CASSENRGRYRTSTDTQYF.

The count of this clone is one. The J gene is TRBJ1-1, the V gene TRBV6-1; 8 bases match TRBD1. The length of the CDR3 is 20 residues. CDR1 and CDR2 from the germline V gene are MNHNS and SASEGT. The V segment lost 0 bases and the J segment 1 base; nucleotides outside the gene matches: 16. The CDR3, as DNA: TGTGCCAGCAGTGAAGCACGGGGCAGGGGGCCTGTCTATGGGAACACTGAAGCTTTCTTT. Its translation: CASSEARGRGPVYGNTEAFF.